The source of this T cell receptor (beta chain) is a study of sequential checkpoint blockade in melanoma. Clones were sequenced by immunoSEQ multiplex PCR, and TCRdb holds only the in-frame ones, with some missing. The sample lists 40,000 or so clones, just under 85% seen once, with around 5.4% in the top ten. Treatment noted: randomized to nivolumab then ipilimumab (arm A) or the reverse (arm B). CDR1 is MNHEY, CDR2 SMNVEV, per germline (reference sequence). V lost 5 bases and J lost 0, with 11 bases in between. The CDR3 spans 14 residues. The chain recombines TRBV27 with TRBJ2-7; D is uncertain. Sequencing was performed on CD8+ T cells sorted from blood (inferred from file names), taken from a patient given nivolumab and ipilimumab in sequence. The clonotype was recovered from a human donor with melanoma. DNA of the CDR3: TGTGCCAGCAGTCTAGTACAAAGCTCCTACGAGCAGTACTTC. Translation gives CASSLVQSSYEQYF.